These T cell receptor beta chains were read from a single sample in a study of early T cells in non-severe SARS-CoV-2 infection. One entry per CDR3 protein, called by TCRdb with MiXCR from the 5' RACE reads. The sample includes around 47,000 distinct CDR3 sequences, 9.5% to 11% of them seen just once. Sequenced: whole blood. These receptors came from an adult who was a healthcare worker with PCR-confirmed SARS-CoV-2 infection or an uninfected control (not recorded which). The CDR3 runs from the conserved cysteine through the conserved F or W. D genes are given only for firm matches. Expanded clones get a size class; other rows say once, few or many, or leave the size out.

>TRBJ2-7|TRBV19|few|NA
TGTGCCAGTAGTATGAGCCACGTTGGACGCGAGCAGTACTTC
CASSMSHVGREQYF
>TRBJ1-2|TRBV29-1|NA|NA
TGCAGCGTTGAAGTTGGCGGGACGGTCTATGGCTACACCTTC
CSVEVGGTVYGYTF
>TRBJ2-1|TRBV10-3|few|NA
TGTGCCACCCAAACCCAAGAAAGGGGCAATGAGCAGTTCTTC
CATQTQERGNEQFF
>TRBJ2-2|TRBV9|NA|NA
TGTGCCAGCAGCGTAACCCCAGGACAGATTGACACCGGGGAGCTGTTTTTT
CASSVTPGQIDTGELFF
>TRBJ2-5|TRBV19|few|NA
TGTGCCAGTAGTATTCATTTTACGGCGGGGCCGTACCAAGAGACCCAGTACTTC
CASSIHFTAGPYQETQYF
>TRBJ2-7|TRBV29-1|NA|NA
TGCAGCGCGGGGACCTCCTACGAGCAGTACTTC
CSAGTSYEQYF
>TRBJ2-5|TRBV14|NA|TRBD2
TGTGCCAGCAGCCGGGGGCCGGGACTAGCGGGAGTCCGCCAAGAGACCCAGTACTTC
CASSRGPGLAGVRQETQYF
>TRBJ2-5|TRBV4-2|many|NA
TGTGCCAGCAGCCAGACCCGCGCGGGTAAAGAGACCCAGTACTTC
CASSQTRAGKETQYF
>TRBJ2-1|TRBV25-1|NA|TRBD2
TGTGCCAGCAGTGACGGCGCGGGACTAGCGATCAATGAGCAGTTCTTC
CASSDGAGLAINEQFF
>TRBJ2-5|TRBV10-3|many|NA
TGTGCCGCCAACAGGCTTCCTGAAGAGACCCAGTACTTC
CAANRLPEETQYF
>TRBJ2-1|TRBV7-2|many|NA
TGTGCCAGCAGCTTACCTATAGCTGATGAGCAGTTCTTC
CASSLPIADEQFF
>TRBJ2-1|TRBV6-5|NA|TRBD2
TGTGCCAGCAGTTACCCTAGCGGGAAGGAGCAGTTCTTC
CASSYPSGKEQFF
>TRBJ2-7|TRBV4-3|many|TRBD1
TGCGCCAGCAGCCCCCGGGACAGTGGGAGCGAGCAGTACTTC
CASSPRDSGSEQYF
>TRBJ1-4|TRBV9|many|NA
TGTGCCAGCAGCGTAGGAACAGGGAAGGGTGAAAAACTGTTTTTT
CASSVGTGKGEKLFF
>TRBJ2-7|TRBV4-1|few|NA
TGCGCCAGCAGCCAAGAAGAAACCTACGAGCAGTACTTC
CASSQEETYEQYF
>TRBJ2-5|TRBV6-6|many|NA
TGTGCCAGCAGTTTAAAGGGGCAGGGAGCGTTCTTC
CASSLKGQGAFF
>TRBJ2-7|TRBV7-9|many|TRBD1
TGTGCCAGCACCGTCTCAGGACAGGGCACCTACGAGCAGTACTTC
CASTVSGQGTYEQYF
>TRBJ2-1|TRBV7-3|few|TRBD2
TGTGCCAGCAGCCCACTAGCGGGAGTTAACAATGAGCAGTTCTTC
CASSPLAGVNNEQFF
>TRBJ2-5|TRBV7-8|NA|NA
TGTGCCAGCTCCGATGTAGAGACCCAGTACTTC
CASSDVETQYF
>TRBJ2-7|TRBV2|few|NA
TGTGCCAGCAAGGAGGCCCTCTACGAGCAGTACTTC
CASKEALYEQYF
>TRBJ2-7|TRBV7-9|many|NA
TGTGCCAGCAGCCGCATTACCGAGCAGTACTTC
CASSRITEQYF
>TRBJ1-5|TRBV15|NA|NA
TGTGCCACCAAGTTGGGGGAATATAGCAATCAGCCCCAGCATTTT
CATKLGEYSNQPQHF
>TRBJ2-2|TRBV28|many|NA
TGTGCCAGCAGTTTGGCACTTCCGAACACCGGGGAGCTGTTTTTT
CASSLALPNTGELFF
>TRBJ2-5|TRBV5-6|NA|NA
TGTGCCAGCAGCTTGCTGGGAGCCTCCTCAGAGACCCAGTACTTC
CASSLLGASSETQYF
>TRBJ2-3|TRBV7-9|many|NA
TGTGCCAGCAGCTATCAAGGGACCTCAGACACGCAGTATTTT
CASSYQGTSDTQYF
>TRBJ1-2|TRBV20-1|many|TRBD1
TGCAGTGCTAGAGAAGACAGGGGGCTCGCCTATGGCTACACCTTC
CSAREDRGLAYGYTF
>TRBJ2-1|TRBV12-3/TRBV12-4|NA|NA
TGTGCCAGCAGTAGGGGTCTAGGAAATGAGCAGTTCTTC
CASSRGLGNEQFF
>TRBJ2-7|TRBV20-1|NA|TRBD1
TGCAGTGCTCGGACAGGGGTCTACGAGCAGTACTTC
CSARTGVYEQYF
>TRBJ2-5|TRBV29-1|once|NA
TGCAGCGTTGACAGATTGCAAGAGACCCAGTACTTC
CSVDRLQETQYF